One sample yielded the 21 T cell receptor beta chains listed below, sequenced in a study of blood T cell repertoires in COVID-19. Assay used: immunoSEQ multiplex PCR; TCRdb lists only in-frame clones, some missing. This table holds some 20,000 clones, about 85% found once. Sequencing was done on a sample of peripheral blood. These receptors all stem from a human donor with active COVID-19. The donor label of this sample is uncertain.

This chain connects TRBV6-5 to TRBJ2-2, with 9 bases that match TRBD1. Germline assignment: CDR1 MNHEY and CDR2 SVGAGI. The CDR3 totals 15 residues. After removal of 10 bases from V and 8 bases from J, the junction contained 14 bases not matched to a gene. The CDR3 loop is CATRRDRVVVGELFF. The CDR3 nucleotides are TGTGCCACCCGCCGGGACAGGGTGGTTGTAGGGGAGCTGTTTTTT.

The gene calls are TRBV30 and TRBJ2-6, with 7 bases matching TRBD1. Germline values: CDR1 GTSNPN, CDR2 SVGIG (reference sequence). The trim removed 0 bases at V and 1 base at J, leaving 6 bases unmatched. The CDR3 spans 17 residues. CDR3: CAWSVRQGRSGANVLTF. The CDR3 DNA follows: TGTGCCTGGAGTGTTCGACAGGGCCGGTCTGGGGCCAACGTCCTGACTTTC. The whole variable domain, filled in from reference TRBV30 and TRBJ2-6, reads SQTIHQWPATLVQPVGSPLSLECTVEGTSNPNLYWYRQAAGRGLQLLFYSVGIGQISSEVPQNLSASRPQDRQFILSSKKLLLSDSGFYLCAWSVRQGRSGANVLTFGAGSRLTVL.

The chain is built from TRBV14 and TRBJ2-1, with D perhaps matching TRBD2 (5 bases). The germline V gene encodes CDR1 SGHDN and CDR2 FVKESK. The V end was cut by 1 base, the J end by 6 bases, with 7 bases between. The CDR3 has 13 residues. CDR3: CASSQVTSNEQFF. CDR3 nucleotides: TGTGCCAGCAGCCAAGTAACTAGCAATGAGCAGTTCTTC.

The rearrangement uses TRBV9 and TRBJ1-6; 8 positions agree with TRBD1. J was trimmed by 10 bases and V by 4 bases; bases with no gene match: 13. This CDR3 region has 16 residues. Germline lookup yields CDR1 SGDLS and CDR2 YYNGEE. CDR3 nucleotide sequence: TGTGCCAGCAGCAAAGGACAGGGAATTGAGGAGTCACCCCTCCACTTT. Translated, it gives CASSKGQGIEESPLHF. The variable domain in full, completed from reference TRBV9 and TRBJ1-6, reads DSGVTQTPKHLITATGQRVTLRCSPRSGDLSVYWYQQSLDQGLQFLIQYYNGEERAKGNILERFSAQQFPDLHSELNLSSLELGDSALYFCASSKGQGIEESPLHFGNGTRLTVT.

J is TRBJ2-5 and V is TRBV12-3 or TRBV12-4; no definite D call. V was cut by 3 bases and J by 5 bases, with 7 bases left in between. CDR3 length: 12 amino acids. CDR3 loop: CASSFREETQYF. The DNA of the CDR3 is TGTGCCAGCAGTTTCCGAGAGGAGACCCAGTACTTC.

The J gene is TRBJ2-5, the V gene TRBV7-2, with 7 nucleotides matching TRBD1. V was pared by 7 bases and J by 4 bases, with 9 bases of the junction left unmatched. The CDR3 spans 14 residues. Germline V gene data show CDR1 as SGHTA and CDR2 as FQGNSA. The CDR3 region has the DNA TGTGCCAGCACTCGGAACAGGGGAAGAGAGACCCAGTACTTC. Protein sequence: CASTRNRGRETQYF.

This chain joins TRBV30 and TRBJ2-3; a weak D match, TRBD2 (6 bases). The germline gives CDR1 GTSNPN, CDR2 SVGIG (reference sequence). V was pared by 1 base and J by 2 bases, with 13 bases between. The CDR3 runs 15 residues. The CDR3 DNA follows: TGTGCCTGGAGTGATTCTAGCGCATACACAGATACGCAGTATTTT. It is translated as CAWSDSSAYTDTQYF.

This clone appeared a single time. This chain links TRBV20-1 with TRBJ2-7; a possible D gene is TRBD2 (6 bases). This CDR3 has 11 amino acids. V lost 3 bases, J lost 5 bases, and 8 bases lay in between. Germline-derived CDR1 and CDR2 are DFQATT and SNEGSKA (reference sequence). In DNA, the CDR3 is TGCAGTGCTAGTAGGGAGGACGAGCAGTACTTC. Protein: CSASREDEQYF.

CDR3 nucleotide sequence: TGTGCCAGCAGCCAATCTCTGCGGGAAGAGACCCAGTACTTC. The encoded protein is CASSQSLREETQYF. The gene calls are TRBV14 and TRBJ2-5, with TRBD2 as a possible D gene (5 bases). V was trimmed by 2 bases and J by 3 bases, leaving 10 bases between them. The CDR3 has 14 amino acids. Germline lookup yields CDR1 SGHDN and CDR2 FVKESK.

The J gene is TRBJ2-1, the V gene TRBV7-8, with D perhaps matching TRBD2 (5 bases). Germline V gene sequence: CDR1 SGHVS, CDR2 FQNEAQ. The length of the CDR3 is 16 residues. V dropped 2 bases and J dropped 0 bases, with 11 bases sitting between them. CDR3 amino acids: CASSLLGGLSYNEQFF. The CDR3, as DNA: TGTGCCAGCAGCTTATTGGGCGGGCTCTCCTACAATGAGCAGTTCTTC.

This chain uses TRBV3-1 (or the pseudogene TRBV3-2) with TRBJ2-7; TRBD1 matches 9 bases. J lost 6 bases, V lost 4 bases, and 7 bases had no gene match. Germline CDR1 and CDR2: LGHDT and YNNKEL (reference sequence). The CDR3 covers 14 residues. The CDR3 protein is CASSRRDRAGEQYF. The CDR3 DNA sequence: TGTGCCAGCAGCCGCCGGGACAGGGCCGGCGAGCAGTACTTC.

The chain employs TRBV28 and TRBJ1-3, with 7 bases lining up with TRBD1. Trimming removed 5 bases from V and 0 bases from J; junction bases left unmatched: 7. The CDR3 is made up of 16 amino acids. Germline CDR1 reads MDHEN; CDR2 reads SYDVKM. CDR3 bases: TGTGCCAGCAGTCGAACACGGGACAGCTCTGGAAACACCATATATTTT. This codes for CASSRTRDSSGNTIYF.

The chain joins TRBV5-8 to TRBJ1-5; possibly TRBD1 for D (6 bases). The CDR3 runs 14 residues. Per the germline V gene, CDR1 is SGHTS and CDR2 is YDEGEE. V lost 4 bases to trimming and J lost 2 bases, with 10 bases between them. For the CDR3, the DNA is TGTGCCAGCAGCAGGAGACAGGGCAATCAGCCCCAGCATTTT. Its translation is CASSRRQGNQPQHF.

The V and J genes are TRBV11-3 and TRBJ2-1; 7 bases agree with TRBD1. J gave up 4 bases and V 5 bases, and 8 bases lay outside the gene matches. The germline CDR1 and CDR2 sequences are SGHNT and YENEEA. The CDR3 consists of 15 residues. The CDR3 loop is CASSETGTPYNEQFF. DNA of the CDR3: TGTGCCAGCAGCGAGACAGGGACCCCATACAATGAGCAGTTCTTC.

The chain links TRBV7-9 to TRBJ1-2; D is unresolved. The CDR3 is made up of 14 amino acids. V was pared by 0 bases and J by 7 bases, with 12 bases between. CDR1 and CDR2 from the germline V gene are SEHNR and FQNEAQ (reference sequence). This CDR3 reads CASSLAGGEGGYTF. CDR3 DNA sequence: TGTGCCAGCAGCTTAGCGGGCGGGGAAGGTGGCTACACCTTC. Variable domain in full (rest from reference TRBV7-9 and TRBJ1-2): DTGVSQNPRHKITKRGQNVTFRCDPISEHNRLYWYRQTLGQGPEFLTYFQNEAQLEKSRLLSDRFSAERPKGSFSTLEIQRTEQGDSAMYLCASSLAGGEGGYTFGSGTRLTVV.

The chain employs TRBV9 and TRBJ2-1, with a possible D match to TRBD1 (6 bases). CDR1 is SGDLS and CDR2 is YYNGEE in the germline V gene. Trimming pared 0 bases from V and 10 bases from J, leaving 14 bases between. The CDR3 covers 14 residues. In DNA form, the CDR3 reads TGTGCCAGCAGCGTAGGTAACGACAGGCGGGAGCAGTTCTTC. Amino acids: CASSVGNDRREQFF.

The V gene is TRBV6-5, the J gene TRBJ2-1, with TRBD1 identical over 7 bases. The CDR3 covers 13 residues. Germline V gives CDR1 MNHEY, CDR2 SVGAGI. Losses at the gene ends were 5 bases for V and 3 bases for J; bases not matched to a gene: 1. The CDR3 DNA reads TGTGCCAGCAGTACAGGGGTCTACAATGAGCAGTTCTTC. The encoded protein is CASSTGVYNEQFF.

V is TRBV29-1 and J is TRBJ2-7; 12 nucleotides agree with TRBD2. Germline loops: CDR1 SQVTM, CDR2 ANQGSEA. Unmatched junction bases numbered 7, after V lost 7 bases and J lost 3 bases. This CDR3 region has 14 residues. CDR3 protein: CSAIGTSGYYEQYF. The CDR3 nucleotides are TGCAGCGCTATCGGGACTAGCGGGTACTACGAGCAGTACTTC.

The genes are TRBV7-6 and TRBJ1-1; the D is unclear. This CDR3 contains 13 residues. V was pared by 3 bases and J by 2 bases, with 7 bases between. The germline V gene encodes CDR1 SGHVS and CDR2 FNYEAQ. The CDR3 bases are TGTGCCAGCAGCTTGAGCGAAAACACTGAAGCTTTCTTT. It yields the protein CASSLSENTEAFF.

The rearrangement links TRBV3-1 (or the pseudogene TRBV3-2) to TRBJ1-4; 7 positions agree with TRBD1. From germline, CDR1 is LGHDT and CDR2 YNNKEL (reference sequence). The CDR3 runs to 19 residues. V shed 0 bases, J shed 6 bases, and the junction held 16 bases outside the gene matches. Here the CDR3 DNA reads TGTGCCAGCAGCCAAGAAACCCTTAGCAGGGGGGCTTTACATGAAAAACTGTTTTTT. Protein sequence: CASSQETLSRGALHEKLFF.

This clone has just one count. The CDR3 sequence: CASSFLAVDNEQFF. The CDR3 DNA is TGTGCCAGCAGTTTCCTAGCGGTTGACAATGAGCAGTTCTTC. This sequence joins TRBV6-2 or TRBV6-3 and TRBJ2-1; 7 nucleotides match TRBD2. The CDR3 runs 14 residues. The germline V gene encodes CDR1 MNHEY and CDR2 SVGEGT. The V segment lost 4 bases and the J segment 5 bases; nucleotides outside the gene matches: 5.